A single sample is the source of the 20 T cell receptor beta chains below, sequenced in a study of siplizumab effects on memory and regulatory T cells. The repertoire was sequenced with immunoSEQ multiplex PCR; TCRdb's copy has only in-frame clones and lacks some. The top ten hold less than 0.35% of the sample, which has 90,000 to 110,000 clones, roughly 91% seen once. Sequenced sample: CD4+ T cells sorted from blood. These receptors were taken from a human donor in good health.

J is TRBJ2-1 and V is TRBV7-2; no clear D. Germline CDR1 SGHTA, CDR2 FQGNSA. The CDR3 extends over 15 amino acids. The V and J ends lost 5 bases and 12 bases respectively, with 23 bases between them. The CDR3 DNA is TGTGCCAGCAGCGAGGCCCCGGGTGCCGTCGATGGGCAGTTCTTC. This sequence encodes CASSEAPGAVDGQFF. Full variable domain (missing parts from reference TRBV7-2 and TRBJ2-1): GAGVSQSPSNKVTEKGKDVELRCDPISGHTALYWYRQSLGQGLEFLIYFQGNSAPDKSGLPSDRFSAERTGGSVSTLTIQRTQQEDSAVYLCASSEAPGAVDGQFFGPGTRLTVL.

The chain has TRBV27 and TRBJ2-5; 11 bases match TRBD2. This CDR3 comprises 14 residues. The germline V gene has CDR1 MNHEY and CDR2 SMNVEV (reference sequence). Trimming at V came to 3 bases and at J to 9 bases, leaving 6 bases not matched to a gene. CDR3 DNA sequence: TGTGCCAGCAGTTTTAGCGGGAGGGGGGATCCCCAGTACTTC. It encodes CASSFSGRGDPQYF.

The chain is built from TRBV29-1 and TRBJ1-3, with a tentative D call TRBD1 (6 bases). This CDR3 comprises 13 residues. Trimming cost V 7 bases and J 1 base, with 11 bases left between them. Germline V gene lookup returns CDR1 SQVTM and CDR2 ANQGSEA. CDR3: CSAEGDSGNTIYF. The CDR3 DNA reads TGCAGCGCCGAGGGGGATTCTGGAAACACCATATATTTT. Full variable domain (outside the CDR3, taken from reference TRBV29-1 and TRBJ1-3): SAVISQKPSRDICQRGTSLTIQCQVDSQVTMMFWYRQQPGQSLTLIATANQGSEATYESGFVIDKFPISRPNLTFSTLTVSNMSPEDSSIYLCSAEGDSGNTIYFGEGSWLTVV.

The chain joins TRBV2 to TRBJ2-7, with D tentatively TRBD1 (5 bases). CDR3 length: 14 amino acids. Trimming took 6 bases from V and 6 from J, leaving 18 bases between them. Germline V gene sequence: CDR1 SNHLY, CDR2 FYNNEI. The CDR3 reads CASRPPITGSEQYF. The DNA for the CDR3 is TGTGCCAGCAGACCACCAATTACAGGCAGCGAGCAGTACTTC.

The rearrangement joins TRBV5-1 to TRBJ2-1; D is unclear. The CDR3 totals 14 residues. V shed 1 base and J shed 1 base, with 6 bases lying between them. The germline gives CDR1 SGHRS, CDR2 YFSETQ. The CDR3 region has the DNA TGCGCCAGCAGCTTGAGAAGTTCCTACAATGAGCAGTTCTTC. Protein sequence: CASSLRSSYNEQFF.

The V gene is TRBV27, the J gene TRBJ2-2, with TRBD2 as a possible D gene (6 bases). Germline loops: CDR1 MNHEY, CDR2 SMNVEV (reference sequence). Between the trimmed V and J ends, which lost 7 bases and 7 bases, there was a span of 13 bases. This CDR3 has 13 amino acids. CDR3 region: CASKGGGIGELFF. As DNA, the CDR3 is TGTGCCAGCAAAGGTGGGGGGATCGGGGAGCTGTTTTTT.

The V gene is TRBV15, the J gene TRBJ1-3; D is unresolved. V lost 3 bases and J lost 1, with 7 bases in between. The CDR3 sequence is 14 residues long. The germline V gene encodes CDR1 LNHNV and CDR2 YYDKDF (reference sequence). CDR3 DNA: TGTGCCACCAGCAGCGAAGGGTCTGGAAACACCATATATTTT. This sequence encodes CATSSEGSGNTIYF.

The gene calls are TRBV19 and TRBJ1-5; 7 positions agree with TRBD1. V lost 8 bases to trimming and J lost 3 bases; unmatched junction nucleotides: 10. Germline lookup yields CDR1 LNHDA and CDR2 SQIVND (reference sequence). The CDR3 loop spans 15 amino acids. As DNA, the CDR3 is TGTGCCAGTGGTCAGGGGGGTTATGACAATCAGCCCCAGCATTTT. It yields the protein CASGQGGYDNQPQHF.

The chain carries TRBV11-3 and TRBJ2-2, with no clear D. Germline V lookup: CDR1 SGHNT, CDR2 YENEEA. With 4 bases removed from V and 5 bases from J, the gap between germline ends came to 11 bases. The length of the CDR3 is 14 residues. This CDR3 is CASSYPRKTGELFF. The CDR3 DNA sequence: TGTGCCAGCAGCTACCCTAGGAAGACCGGGGAGCTGTTTTTT.

This chain uses TRBV27 with TRBJ2-3, with a tentative D call TRBD2 (7 bases). In germline, CDR1 is MNHEY, CDR2 SMNVEV (reference sequence). Trimming pared 1 base from V and 1 base from J, leaving 12 bases between. The CDR3 spans 16 residues. CDR3 sequence (DNA): TGTGCCAGCAGTTTATGGCGGGGGCGCGGCACAGATACGCAGTATTTT. Protein sequence: CASSLWRGRGTDTQYF.

The chain couples TRBV19 to TRBJ1-1, with D perhaps matching TRBD1 (6 bases). V shed 7 bases and J shed 6 bases, with 18 bases lying between them. This CDR3 is built from 14 residues. Germline V CDR1 and CDR2: LNHDA, SQIVND (reference sequence). The CDR3 sequence: CASISRQVLSEAFF. The DNA of the CDR3 is TGTGCCAGTATCTCGAGACAGGTCCTCTCTGAAGCTTTCTTT.

The chain uses TRBV27 and TRBJ2-7, with 7 bases aligning to TRBD2. Germline V CDR1 and CDR2: MNHEY, SMNVEV (reference sequence). The ends lost 5 bases at V and 4 bases at J; junction bases unmatched: 14. The CDR3 sequence is 16 residues long. The CDR3 nucleotides are TGTGCCAGCAGTAGCCATCCTAGCGGAGGCCCGTACGAGCAGTACTTC. This codes for CASSSHPSGGPYEQYF.

V gene TRBV30 combines with J gene TRBJ2-1; the match to TRBD1 covers 11 bases. From germline, CDR1 is GTSNPN and CDR2 SVGIG (reference sequence). The CDR3 covers 15 residues. The V segment lost 5 bases and the J segment 3 bases; nucleotides outside the gene matches: 6. CDR3 bases: TGTGCCTGGGCCCGGGACAGGGGGTTCTACAATGAGCAGTTCTTC. Translating it yields CAWARDRGFYNEQFF.

This clone was seen once. This chain joins TRBV27 and TRBJ1-2, with D possibly matching TRBD1 (5 bases). This CDR3 has 13 amino acids. Germline assignment: CDR1 MNHEY and CDR2 SMNVEV (reference sequence). Deletions cut 6 bases from V and 6 bases from J, with 14 bases between. In DNA, the CDR3 is TGTGCCAGCAGCCCGAGCAGGGTACATGGCTACACCTTC. Protein: CASSPSRVHGYTF.

The gene calls are TRBV9 and TRBJ2-7, with TRBD1 identical over 7 bases. CDR1 and CDR2 (germline): SGDLS, YYNGEE. J gave up 2 bases and V 2 bases, and 4 bases lay outside the gene matches. This CDR3 contains 14 residues. Written as DNA, the CDR3 is TGTGCCAGCAGCGTCGGGACAGCCACCTACGAGCAGTACTTC. This gives the protein CASSVGTATYEQYF.

The chain couples TRBV7-2 to TRBJ2-5, with unresolved D. V lost 3 bases and J lost 4, with 9 bases in between. Germline CDR1 is SGHTA and CDR2 is FQGNSA. CDR3 length: 13 amino acids. CDR3 protein: CASSFSRLETQYF. As DNA, the CDR3 is TGTGCCAGCAGCTTCTCACGCCTAGAGACCCAGTACTTC. Using reference TRBV7-2 and TRBJ2-5 for the parts outside the CDR3, the full variable domain is GAGVSQSPSNKVTEKGKDVELRCDPISGHTALYWYRQSLGQGLEFLIYFQGNSAPDKSGLPSDRFSAERTGGSVSTLTIQRTQQEDSAVYLCASSFSRLETQYFGPGTRLLVL.

The CDR3 region is CASSRGTSGRDEQFF. In DNA form, the CDR3 reads TGTGCCAGCAGTCGCGGGACTAGCGGGAGGGATGAGCAGTTCTTC. This chain joins TRBV14 and TRBJ2-1; 16 nucleotides match TRBD2. The length of the CDR3 is 15 residues. In germline, CDR1 is SGHDN, CDR2 FVKESK. With V trimmed by 6 bases and J by 8 bases, 4 bases remained unmatched.

The gene calls are TRBV6-5 and TRBJ2-7; 8 bases align to TRBD1. V was pared by 3 bases and J by 1 base, with 2 bases of the junction left unmatched. CDR3 length equals 14 residues. Germline CDR1 reads MNHEY; CDR2 reads SVGAGI. In DNA, the CDR3 is TGTGCCAGCAGTTATACAGGGGGGTCCTACGAGCAGTACTTC. It is translated as CASSYTGGSYEQYF.

The chain uses TRBV6-5 and TRBJ2-4; D possibly corresponds to TRBD2 (7 bases). Germline V gives CDR1 MNHEY, CDR2 SVGAGI. This CDR3 is 16 amino acids long. V lost 0 bases and J 1 base, leaving 10 bases between the germline ends. The CDR3 coding sequence is TGTGCCAGCAGTTACTCCGGGGGGCTGGCCAAAAACATTCAGTACTTC. This sequence encodes CASSYSGGLAKNIQYF.

This chain joins TRBV4-1 and TRBJ1-3; TRBD1 might be the D (6 bases). This CDR3 has 15 residues. V lost 0 bases and J 4 bases, leaving 10 bases between the germline ends. Germline CDR1 and CDR2: MGHRA and YSYEKL. The CDR3 sequence is CASSQDAGTGNTIYF. The CDR3 nucleotides read TGCGCCAGCAGCCAAGATGCGGGGACAGGAAACACCATATATTTT.